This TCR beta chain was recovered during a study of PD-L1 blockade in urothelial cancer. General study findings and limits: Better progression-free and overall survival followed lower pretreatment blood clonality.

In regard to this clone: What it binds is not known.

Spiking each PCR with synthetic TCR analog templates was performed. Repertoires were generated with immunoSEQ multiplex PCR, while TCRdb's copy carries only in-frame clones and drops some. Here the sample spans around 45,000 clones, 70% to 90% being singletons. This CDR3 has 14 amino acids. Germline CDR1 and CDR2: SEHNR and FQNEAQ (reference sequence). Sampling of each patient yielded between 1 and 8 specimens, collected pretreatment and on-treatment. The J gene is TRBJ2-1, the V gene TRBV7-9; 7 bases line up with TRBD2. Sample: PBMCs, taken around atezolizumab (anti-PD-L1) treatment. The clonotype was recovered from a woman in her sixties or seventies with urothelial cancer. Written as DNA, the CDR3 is TGTGGTTACACGGGAGGTAGATCGTACAATGAGCAGTTCTTC. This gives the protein CGYTGGRSYNEQFF.